The clone carrying this T cell receptor beta chain was detected only a few times. Its antigen is unidentified. Germline V gene sequence: CDR1 MDHEN, CDR2 SYDVKM. CDR3 length equals 12 residues. V was pared by 11 bases and J by 5 bases, with 15 bases between. The data belong to a study of cytomegalovirus exposure and HLA in healthy donors. Study findings and constraints: In vitro work confirmed that a few CMV-associated chains recognize CMV antigens.

The PCR employed 60 Vbeta primers together with 13 Jbeta primers. TCRdb keeps only in-frame clones here, not all; method: immunoSEQ multiplex PCR. Of nearly 110,000 clones in the sample, roughly four fifths were seen once. The V and J genes are TRBV28 and TRBJ1-1; the D gene is possibly TRBD1 (6 bases). Input material: PBMCs. This receptor was taken from a male donor in good health and CMV-seropositive. CDR3 DNA: TGTGCCTGTTCAATAGGGGGAACTGAAGCTTTCTTT. Its translation is CACSIGGTEAFF. The full variable domain, completed using reference TRBV28 and TRBJ1-1, is DVKVTQSSRYLVKRTGEKVFLECVQDMDHENMFWYRQDPGLGLRLIYFSYDVKMKEKGDIPEGYSVSREKKERFSLILESASTNQTSMYLCACSIGGTEAFFGQGTRLTVV.